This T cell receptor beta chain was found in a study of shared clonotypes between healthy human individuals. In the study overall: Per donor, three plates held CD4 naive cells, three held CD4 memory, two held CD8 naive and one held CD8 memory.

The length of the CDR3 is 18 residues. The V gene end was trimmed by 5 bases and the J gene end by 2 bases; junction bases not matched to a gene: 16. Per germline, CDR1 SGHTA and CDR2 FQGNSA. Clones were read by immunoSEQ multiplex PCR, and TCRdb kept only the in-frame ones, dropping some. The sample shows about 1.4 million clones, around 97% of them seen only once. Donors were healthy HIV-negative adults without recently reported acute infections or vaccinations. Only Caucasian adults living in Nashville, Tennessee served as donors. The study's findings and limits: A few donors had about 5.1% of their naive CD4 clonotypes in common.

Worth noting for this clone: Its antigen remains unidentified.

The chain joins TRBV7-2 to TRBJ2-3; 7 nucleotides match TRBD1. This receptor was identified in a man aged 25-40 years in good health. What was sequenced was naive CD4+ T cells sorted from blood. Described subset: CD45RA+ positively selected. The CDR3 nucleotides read TGTGCCAGCAGCCCCGGGACAGCTACCAAGACTCCCACAGATACGCAGTATTTT. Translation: CASSPGTATKTPTDTQYF.